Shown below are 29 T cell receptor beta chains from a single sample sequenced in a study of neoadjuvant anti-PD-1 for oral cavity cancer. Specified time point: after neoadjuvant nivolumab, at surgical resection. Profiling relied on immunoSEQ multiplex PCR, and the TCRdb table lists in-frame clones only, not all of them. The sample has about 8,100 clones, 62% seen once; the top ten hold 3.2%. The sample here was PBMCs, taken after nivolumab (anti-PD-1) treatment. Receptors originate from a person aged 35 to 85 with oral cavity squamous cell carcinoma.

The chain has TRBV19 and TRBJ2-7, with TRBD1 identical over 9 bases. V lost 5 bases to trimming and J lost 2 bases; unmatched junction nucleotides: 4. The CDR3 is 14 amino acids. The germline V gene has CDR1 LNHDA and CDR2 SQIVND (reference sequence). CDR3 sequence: CASSRGQGPYEQYF. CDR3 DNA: TGTGCCAGTAGTCGGGGACAGGGCCCCTACGAGCAGTACTTC.

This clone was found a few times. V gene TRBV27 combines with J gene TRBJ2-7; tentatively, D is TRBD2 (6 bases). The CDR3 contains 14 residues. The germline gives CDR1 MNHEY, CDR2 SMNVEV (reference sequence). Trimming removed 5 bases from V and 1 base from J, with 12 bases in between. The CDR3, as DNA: TGTGCCAGCAGTCCCACCGGGACTTCCTACGAGCAGTACTTC. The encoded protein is CASSPTGTSYEQYF.

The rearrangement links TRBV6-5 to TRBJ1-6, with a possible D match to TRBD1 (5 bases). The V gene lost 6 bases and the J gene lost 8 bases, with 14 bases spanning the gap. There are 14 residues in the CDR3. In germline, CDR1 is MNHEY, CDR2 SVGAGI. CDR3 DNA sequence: TGTGCCAGCAGGCCTACTGGGGCGTATTCACCCCTCCACTTT. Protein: CASRPTGAYSPLHF.

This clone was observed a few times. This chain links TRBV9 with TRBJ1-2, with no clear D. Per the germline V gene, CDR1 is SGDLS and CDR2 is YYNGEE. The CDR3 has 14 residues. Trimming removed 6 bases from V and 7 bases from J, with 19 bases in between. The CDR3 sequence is CASTPAGSSFGYTF. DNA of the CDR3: TGTGCCAGCACCCCAGCGGGGAGCTCCTTTGGCTACACCTTC. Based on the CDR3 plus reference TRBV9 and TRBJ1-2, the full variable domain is DSGVTQTPKHLITATGQRVTLRCSPRSGDLSVYWYQQSLDQGLQFLIQYYNGEERAKGNILERFSAQQFPDLHSELNLSSLELGDSALYFCASTPAGSSFGYTFGSGTRLTVV.

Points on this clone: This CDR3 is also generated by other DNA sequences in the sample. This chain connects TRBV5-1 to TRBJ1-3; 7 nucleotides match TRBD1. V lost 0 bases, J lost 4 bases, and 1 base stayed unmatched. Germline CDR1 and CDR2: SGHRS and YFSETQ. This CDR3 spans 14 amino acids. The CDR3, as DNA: TGCGCCAGCAGCTTGGGGGACAGCGGAAACACCATATATTTT. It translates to CASSLGDSGNTIYF. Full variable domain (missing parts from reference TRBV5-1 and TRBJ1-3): KAGVTQTPRYLIKTRGQQVTLSCSPISGHRSVSWYQQTPGQGLQFLFEYFSETQRNKGNFPGRFSGRQFSNSRSEMNVSTLELGDSALYLCASSLGDSGNTIYFGEGSWLTVV.

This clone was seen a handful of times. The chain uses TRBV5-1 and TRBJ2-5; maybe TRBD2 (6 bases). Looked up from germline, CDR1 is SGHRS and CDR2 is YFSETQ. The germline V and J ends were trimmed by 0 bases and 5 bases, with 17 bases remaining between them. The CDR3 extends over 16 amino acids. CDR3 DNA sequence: TGCGCCAGCAGCTTGGCGGGCCACACCGGAGGGGAGACCCAGTACTTC. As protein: CASSLAGHTGGETQYF. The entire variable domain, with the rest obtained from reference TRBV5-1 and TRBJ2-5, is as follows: KAGVTQTPRYLIKTRGQQVTLSCSPISGHRSVSWYQQTPGQGLQFLFEYFSETQRNKGNFPGRFSGRQFSNSRSEMNVSTLELGDSALYLCASSLAGHTGGETQYFGPGTRLLVL.

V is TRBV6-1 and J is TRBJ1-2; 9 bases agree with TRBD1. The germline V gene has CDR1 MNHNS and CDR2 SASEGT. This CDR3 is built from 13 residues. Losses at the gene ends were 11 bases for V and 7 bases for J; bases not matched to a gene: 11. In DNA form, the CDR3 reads TGTGCCGGCTCCGGGACAGGGTCTGCTGGCTACACCTTC. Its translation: CAGSGTGSAGYTF.

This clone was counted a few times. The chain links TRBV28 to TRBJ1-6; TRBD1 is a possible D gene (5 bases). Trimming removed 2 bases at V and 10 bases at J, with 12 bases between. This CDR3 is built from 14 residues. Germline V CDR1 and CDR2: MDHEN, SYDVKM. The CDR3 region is CASSLRQGGSPLHF. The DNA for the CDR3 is TGTGCCAGCAGTTTAAGGCAGGGTGGCTCACCCCTCCACTTT.

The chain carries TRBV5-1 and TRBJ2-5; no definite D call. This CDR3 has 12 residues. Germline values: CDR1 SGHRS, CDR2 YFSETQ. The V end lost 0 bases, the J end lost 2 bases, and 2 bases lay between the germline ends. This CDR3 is CASSLEQETQYF. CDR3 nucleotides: TGCGCCAGCAGCTTGGAACAAGAGACCCAGTACTTC.

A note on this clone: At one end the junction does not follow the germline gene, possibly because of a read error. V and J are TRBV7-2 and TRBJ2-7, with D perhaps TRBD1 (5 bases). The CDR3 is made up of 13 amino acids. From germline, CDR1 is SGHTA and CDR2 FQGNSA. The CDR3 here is CASSLGATGGQYF. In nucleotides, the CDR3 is TGTGCCAGCAGTTTAGGGGCGACCGGCGGGCAGTACTTC.

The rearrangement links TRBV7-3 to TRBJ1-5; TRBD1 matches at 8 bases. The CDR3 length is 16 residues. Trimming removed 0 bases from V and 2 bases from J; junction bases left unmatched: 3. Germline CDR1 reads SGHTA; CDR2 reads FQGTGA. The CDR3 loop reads CASSLTVDRGNQPQHF. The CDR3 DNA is TGTGCCAGCAGCTTAACCGTGGACAGGGGCAATCAGCCCCAGCATTTT.

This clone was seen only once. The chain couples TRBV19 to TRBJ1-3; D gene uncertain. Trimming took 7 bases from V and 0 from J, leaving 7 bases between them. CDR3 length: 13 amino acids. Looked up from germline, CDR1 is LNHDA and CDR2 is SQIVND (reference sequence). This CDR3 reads CASNSVSGNTIYF. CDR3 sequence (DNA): TGTGCCAGTAATAGCGTCTCTGGAAACACCATATATTTT.

CDR3 sequence (DNA): TGTGCCAGCAGTGAGGGACCAGAACTGGGGGAAGCTTTCTTT. The encoded protein is CASSEGPELGEAFF. The gene calls are TRBV6-4 and TRBJ1-1; D perhaps matches TRBD1 (5 bases). Trimming removed 3 bases at V and 8 bases at J, with 16 bases between. CDR3 length equals 14 residues. Germline V gene data show CDR1 as MRHNA and CDR2 as SNTAGT.

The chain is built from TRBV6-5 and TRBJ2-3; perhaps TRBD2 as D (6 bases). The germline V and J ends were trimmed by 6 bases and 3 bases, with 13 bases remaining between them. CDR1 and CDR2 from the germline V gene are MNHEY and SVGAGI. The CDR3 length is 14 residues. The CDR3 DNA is TGTGCCAGCAGGTCCACCGGGGGTACAGATACGCAGTATTTT. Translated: CASRSTGGTDTQYF.

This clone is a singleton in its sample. The CDR3 here is CASSEQPLAGAGNEQFF. The CDR3 DNA reads as TGTGCCAGCAGTGAGCAACCCCTAGCCGGTGCGGGCAATGAGCAGTTCTTC. The chain employs TRBV6-1 and TRBJ2-1, with a weak D call TRBD2 (5 bases). Germline CDR1 is MNHNS and CDR2 is SASEGT. The CDR3 runs 17 residues. V lost 3 bases to trimming and J lost 6 bases, with 21 bases between them.

The CDR3 region has the DNA TGTGCCAGCAGCTTAGAACGGTCAACTAATGAAAAACTGTTTTTT. As protein: CASSLERSTNEKLFF. This rearrangement joins TRBV7-2 to TRBJ1-4, with D uncertain. V was trimmed by 1 base and J by 0 bases, leaving 6 bases between them. The CDR3 totals 15 residues. Germline CDR1 and CDR2: SGHTA and FQGNSA.

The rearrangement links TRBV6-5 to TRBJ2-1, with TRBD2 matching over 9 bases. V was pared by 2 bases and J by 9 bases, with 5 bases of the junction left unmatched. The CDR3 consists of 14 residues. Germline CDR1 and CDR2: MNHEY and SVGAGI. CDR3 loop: CASSYQRGASEQFF. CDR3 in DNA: TGTGCCAGCAGTTACCAGCGGGGGGCCTCTGAGCAGTTCTTC.

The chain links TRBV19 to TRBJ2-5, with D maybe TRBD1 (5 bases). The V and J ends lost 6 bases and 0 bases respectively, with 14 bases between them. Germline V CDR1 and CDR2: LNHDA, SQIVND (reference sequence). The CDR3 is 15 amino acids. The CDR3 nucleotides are TGTGCCAGTAGCCAACAGGCCCAAAACCAAGAGACCCAGTACTTC. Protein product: CASSQQAQNQETQYF.

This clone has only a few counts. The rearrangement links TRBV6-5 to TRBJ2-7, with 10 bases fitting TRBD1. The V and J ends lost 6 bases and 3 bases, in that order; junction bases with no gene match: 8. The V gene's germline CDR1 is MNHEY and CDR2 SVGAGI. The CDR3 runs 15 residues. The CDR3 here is CASSPTGGAGYEQYF. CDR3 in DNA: TGTGCCAGCAGCCCGACAGGGGGCGCAGGCTACGAGCAGTACTTC.

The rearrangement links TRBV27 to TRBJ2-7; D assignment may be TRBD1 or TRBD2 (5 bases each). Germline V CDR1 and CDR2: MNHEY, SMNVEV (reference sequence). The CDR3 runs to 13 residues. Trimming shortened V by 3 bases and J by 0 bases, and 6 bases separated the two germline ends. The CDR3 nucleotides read TGTGCCAGCAGTTTTGGGGGCTCCTACGAGCAGTACTTC. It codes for CASSFGGSYEQYF.

CDR3 DNA: TGTGCCTGGACGCCAGGAGCCTATGGCTACACCTTC. It specifies CAWTPGAYGYTF. The V and J genes are TRBV30 and TRBJ1-2; unclear D gene. Germline V CDR1 and CDR2: GTSNPN, SVGIG (reference sequence). The CDR3 has 12 residues. V shed 4 bases and J shed 4 bases, with 10 bases lying between them.

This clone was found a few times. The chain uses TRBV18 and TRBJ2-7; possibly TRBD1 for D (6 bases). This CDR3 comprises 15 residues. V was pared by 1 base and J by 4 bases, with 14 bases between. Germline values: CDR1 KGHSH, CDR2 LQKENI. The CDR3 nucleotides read TGTGCCAGCTCACCACTTCCAGGGGTTCCTTACGAGCAGTACTTC. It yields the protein CASSPLPGVPYEQYF. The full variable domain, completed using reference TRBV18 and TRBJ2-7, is NAGVMQNPRHLVRRRGQEARLRCSPMKGHSHVYWYRQLPEEGLKFMVYLQKENIIDESGMPKERFSAEFPKEGPSILRIQQVVRGDSAAYFCASSPLPGVPYEQYFGPGTRLTVT.

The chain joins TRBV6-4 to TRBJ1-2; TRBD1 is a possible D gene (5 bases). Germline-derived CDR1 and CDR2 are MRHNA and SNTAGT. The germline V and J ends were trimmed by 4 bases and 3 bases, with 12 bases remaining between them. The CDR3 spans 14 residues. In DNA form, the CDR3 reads TGTGCCAGCAGTGCCGACAGCACCTACTATGGCTACACCTTC. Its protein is CASSADSTYYGYTF.

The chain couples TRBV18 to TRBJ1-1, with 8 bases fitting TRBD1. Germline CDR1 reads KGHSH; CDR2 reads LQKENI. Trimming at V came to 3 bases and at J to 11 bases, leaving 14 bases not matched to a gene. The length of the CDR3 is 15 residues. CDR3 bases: TGTGCCAGCTCACCCGTGACAGGGGTGACACAAGGGGCTTTCTTT. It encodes CASSPVTGVTQGAFF. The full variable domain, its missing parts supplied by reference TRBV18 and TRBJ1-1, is NAGVMQNPRHLVRRRGQEARLRCSPMKGHSHVYWYRQLPEEGLKFMVYLQKENIIDESGMPKERFSAEFPKEGPSILRIQQVVRGDSAAYFCASSPVTGVTQGAFFGQGTRLTVV.

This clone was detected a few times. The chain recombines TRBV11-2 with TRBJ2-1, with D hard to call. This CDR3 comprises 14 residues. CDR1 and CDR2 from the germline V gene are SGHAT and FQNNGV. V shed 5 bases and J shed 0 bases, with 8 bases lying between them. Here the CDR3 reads CASSRSSSYNEQFF. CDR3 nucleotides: TGTGCCAGCAGCCGCTCGAGCTCCTACAATGAGCAGTTCTTC.

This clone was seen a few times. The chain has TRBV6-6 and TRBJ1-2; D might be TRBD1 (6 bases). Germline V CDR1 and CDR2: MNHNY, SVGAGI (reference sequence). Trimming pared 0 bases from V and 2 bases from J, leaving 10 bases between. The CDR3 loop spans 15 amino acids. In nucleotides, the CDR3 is TGTGCCAGCAGTTACTCTCAGGGGCTGAACTATGGCTACACCTTC. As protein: CASSYSQGLNYGYTF.

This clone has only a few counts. Written as DNA, the CDR3 is TGTGCCAGCAGCGTGGGGACAGGGCGATCTGAAGCTTTCTTT. This codes for CASSVGTGRSEAFF. The V gene is TRBV2, the J gene TRBJ1-1; 9 nucleotides line up with TRBD1. CDR3 length: 14 residues. V lost 6 bases to trimming and J lost 6 bases; unmatched junction nucleotides: 8. Germline CDR1 reads SNHLY; CDR2 reads FYNNEI.

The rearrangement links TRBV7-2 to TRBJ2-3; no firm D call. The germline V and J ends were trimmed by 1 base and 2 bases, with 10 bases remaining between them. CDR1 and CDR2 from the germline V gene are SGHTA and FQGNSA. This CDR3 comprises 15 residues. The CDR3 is CASSLVATYTDTQYF. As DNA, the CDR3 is TGTGCCAGCAGCTTAGTCGCGACTTACACAGATACGCAGTATTTT.

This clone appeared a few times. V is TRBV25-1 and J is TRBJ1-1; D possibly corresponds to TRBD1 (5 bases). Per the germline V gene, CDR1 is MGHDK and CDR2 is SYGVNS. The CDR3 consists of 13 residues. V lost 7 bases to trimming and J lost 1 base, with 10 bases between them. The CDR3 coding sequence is TGTGCCAGCACCCGGGGGTGGAACACTGAAGCTTTCTTT. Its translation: CASTRGWNTEAFF.